The 26 T cell receptor beta chains reported below all come from one sample, sequenced in a study of OX40 agonist ivuxolimab in advanced cancers. The assay was immunoSEQ multiplex PCR, and TCRdb's table has in-frame clones only and misses some. Of some 65,000 clones in the sample, roughly 85% were seen once. Here the sequenced sample was CD4+ or CD8+ T cells sorted from blood, taken in a trial of the OX40 agonist ivuxolimab. These TCRs come from an adult with an advanced solid tumor such as melanoma, head and neck, liver or kidney cancer.

J is TRBJ2-7 and V is TRBV5-1, with TRBD1 identical over 7 bases. Germline V gene sequence: CDR1 SGHRS, CDR2 YFSETQ. The CDR3 is 15 amino acids. V shed 3 bases and J 3 bases; nucleotides not matched to a gene: 9. CDR3 DNA: TGCGCCAGCAGCTACTTCACAGGGGACATCTACGAGCAGTACTTC. Translation gives CASSYFTGDIYEQYF.

This rearrangement joins TRBV7-2 to TRBJ2-7; tentatively, D is TRBD2 (5 bases). The V gene lost 5 bases and the J gene lost 2 bases, with 13 bases spanning the gap. The CDR3 loop spans 14 amino acids. Germline-derived CDR1 and CDR2 are SGHTA and FQGNSA. The CDR3 region is CASSLELTTYEQYF. CDR3 bases: TGTGCCAGCAGCCTCGAGTTGACTACCTACGAGCAGTACTTC.

This chain joins TRBV18 and TRBJ2-1; the match to TRBD1 covers 11 bases. This CDR3 spans 16 amino acids. The germline V gene encodes CDR1 KGHSH and CDR2 LQKENI. J lost 6 bases, V lost 6 bases, and 10 bases had no gene match. CDR3: CASSPYAGQGGNEQFF. Here the CDR3 DNA reads TGTGCCAGCTCGCCCTACGCGGGACAGGGGGGCAATGAGCAGTTCTTC. The variable domain in full, with the rest retrieved from reference TRBV18 and TRBJ2-1, is NAGVMQNPRHLVRRRGQEARLRCSPMKGHSHVYWYRQLPEEGLKFMVYLQKENIIDESGMPKERFSAEFPKEGPSILRIQQVVRGDSAAYFCASSPYAGQGGNEQFFGPGTRLTVL.

V usage is TRBV7-2 and J usage is TRBJ2-3, with unresolved D. Germline CDR1 and CDR2: SGHTA and FQGNSA. The CDR3 is made up of 13 amino acids. V was clipped by 5 bases and J by 3 bases, with 9 bases between them. Here the CDR3 reads CASSRYGTDTQYF. The CDR3 nucleotides read TGTGCCAGCAGCCGATATGGGACAGATACGCAGTATTTT. The variable domain in full, completed from reference TRBV7-2 and TRBJ2-3, reads GAGVSQSPSNKVTEKGKDVELRCDPISGHTALYWYRQSLGQGLEFLIYFQGNSAPDKSGLPSDRFSAERTGGSVSTLTIQRTQQEDSAVYLCASSRYGTDTQYFGPGTRLTVL.

The chain has TRBV10-3 and TRBJ2-1; D possibly matches TRBD1 or TRBD2 (5 bases each). V lost 11 bases and J lost 0, with 5 bases in between. The germline gives CDR1 ENHRY, CDR2 SYGVKD. The CDR3 consists of 11 residues. CDR3 in amino acids: CAGGSYNEQFF. In DNA form, the CDR3 reads TGTGCCGGGGGCTCCTACAATGAGCAGTTCTTC.

The gene calls are TRBV19 and TRBJ2-5, with 11 bases that match TRBD1. J was trimmed by 5 bases and V by 2 bases; bases with no gene match: 7. The CDR3 covers 16 residues. Germline V CDR1 and CDR2: LNHDA, SQIVND (reference sequence). The CDR3 is CASSIRTGQGVETQYF. CDR3 nucleotides: TGTGCCAGTAGTATAAGAACGGGACAGGGGGTGGAGACCCAGTACTTC.

This clone showed up just once. The chain employs TRBV10-3 and TRBJ2-6, with D uncertain. The CDR3 loop spans 14 amino acids. With 11 bases removed from V and 0 bases from J, the gap between germline ends came to 11 bases. The V gene's germline CDR1 is ENHRY and CDR2 SYGVKD. CDR3 in amino acids: CAFSPGSGANVLTF. CDR3 bases: TGTGCCTTCTCCCCTGGCTCTGGGGCCAACGTCCTGACTTTC.

The rearrangement links TRBV2 to TRBJ1-4, with a possible D match to TRBD1 (5 bases). Germline CDR1 reads SNHLY; CDR2 reads FYNNEI. V lost 8 bases to trimming and J lost 0 bases, with 16 bases between them. CDR3 length: 16 amino acids. CDR3 sequence: CASRRVPHPTNEKLFF. In DNA form, the CDR3 reads TGTGCCAGCCGCAGGGTGCCCCACCCAACTAATGAAAAACTGTTTTTT. Full variable domain (missing parts from reference TRBV2 and TRBJ1-4): EPEVTQTPSHQVTQMGQEVILRCVPISNHLYFYWYRQILGQKVEFLVSFYNNEISEKSEIFDDQFSVERPDGSNFTLKIRSTKLEDSAMYFCASRRVPHPTNEKLFFGSGTQLSVL.

The V call is TRBV6-5, the J call TRBJ1-3; TRBD1 agrees at 11 bases. The CDR3 runs 15 residues. Germline CDR1 is MNHEY and CDR2 is SVGAGI. V shed 6 bases and J 7 bases; nucleotides not matched to a gene: 8. CDR3 region: CASRWDRGLVNTIYF. CDR3 in DNA: TGTGCCAGCAGGTGGGACAGGGGGTTAGTCAACACCATATATTTT.

The V gene is TRBV5-1, the J gene TRBJ2-5; a possible D gene is TRBD2 (6 bases). The germline V gene has CDR1 SGHRS and CDR2 YFSETQ. V lost 3 bases and J lost 5, with 26 bases in between. The CDR3 length is 18 residues. Here the CDR3 DNA reads TGCGCCAGCAGCTCTGGAGGGAGCGGCCTCTCAATCTTGGAGACCCAGTACTTC. It translates to CASSSGGSGLSILETQYF.

This clone was seen only a few times. The chain combines TRBV10-3 with TRBJ2-2; D ambiguous. Deletions cut 5 bases from V and 3 bases from J, with 7 bases between. Germline lookup yields CDR1 ENHRY and CDR2 SYGVKD. The CDR3 is made up of 13 amino acids. CDR3 in amino acids: CAISFGDTGELFF. For the CDR3, the DNA is TGTGCCATCAGTTTCGGAGACACCGGGGAGCTGTTTTTT.

The V gene is TRBV27, the J gene TRBJ2-5; D might be TRBD1 (6 bases). Germline CDR1 reads MNHEY; CDR2 reads SMNVEV (reference sequence). V lost 9 bases, J lost 3 bases, and 23 bases lay in between. This CDR3 has 16 residues. This chain's CDR3 is CARERYNRDTKETQYF. The CDR3 nucleotides are TGTGCCAGAGAGAGATACAACCGGGACACCAAAGAGACCCAGTACTTC.

The chain employs TRBV10-3 and TRBJ2-5; D is perhaps TRBD1 (7 bases). The CDR3 consists of 15 residues. Germline lookup yields CDR1 ENHRY and CDR2 SYGVKD. Trimming took 3 bases from V and 2 from J, leaving 13 bases between them. The CDR3 region is CAISDVAGGQETQYF. CDR3 nucleotides: TGTGCCATCAGTGACGTGGCAGGGGGGCAAGAGACCCAGTACTTC.

The J gene is TRBJ1-5, the V gene TRBV4-1, with 7 bases fitting TRBD1. The V gene end was trimmed by 0 bases and the J gene end by 9 bases; junction bases not matched to a gene: 8. This CDR3 is 15 amino acids long. Germline V gives CDR1 MGHRA, CDR2 YSYEKL. CDR3 in amino acids: CASSQEPTGTLPQHF. The CDR3 DNA follows: TGCGCCAGCAGCCAAGAACCGACAGGGACCTTGCCCCAGCATTTT.

This clone has just a few counts. The chain combines TRBV10-3 with TRBJ2-7, with 7 bases aligning to TRBD1. Trimming at V came to 2 bases and at J to 11 bases, leaving 3 bases not matched to a gene. The germline V gene encodes CDR1 ENHRY and CDR2 SYGVKD. This CDR3 is 11 amino acids long. This CDR3 is CAISEDRDKYF. The CDR3 DNA reads as TGTGCCATCAGTGAGGACAGGGATAAGTACTTC.

The rearrangement links TRBV7-3 to TRBJ2-7; a possible D gene is TRBD1 (6 bases). The germline V gene has CDR1 SGHTA and CDR2 FQGTGA. Trimming left V 1 base short and J 3 bases short, with 7 bases between. The CDR3 totals 13 residues. The DNA for the CDR3 is TGTGCCAGCAGCTTAAACAGGGACTACGAGCAGTACTTC. Its protein is CASSLNRDYEQYF.

The chain has TRBV19 and TRBJ1-5, with D possibly being TRBD1 (6 bases). V was pared by 6 bases and J by 4 bases, with 16 bases between. CDR1 is LNHDA and CDR2 is SQIVND in the germline V gene (reference sequence). The CDR3 spans 15 residues. The CDR3 here is CASSRMRGANQPQHF. The CDR3 region has the DNA TGTGCCAGTAGCAGAATGCGGGGGGCTAATCAGCCCCAGCATTTT. Together with reference TRBV19 and TRBJ1-5, the CDR3 gives the full variable domain: DGGITQSPKYLFRKEGQNVTLSCEQNLNHDAMYWYRQDPGQGLRLIYYSQIVNDFQKGDIAEGYSVSREKKESFPLTVTSAQKNPTAFYLCASSRMRGANQPQHFGDGTRLSIL.

The chain employs TRBV5-6 and TRBJ2-7; D perhaps matches TRBD1 (6 bases). V shed 4 bases and J shed 7 bases, with 15 bases lying between them. The CDR3 is made up of 13 amino acids. Germline-derived CDR1 and CDR2 are SGHDT and YYEEEE. CDR3 loop: CASSPTGLGEQYF. Written as DNA, the CDR3 is TGTGCCAGCAGCCCCACAGGGTTGGGTGAGCAGTACTTC. Together with reference TRBV5-6 and TRBJ2-7, the CDR3 gives the full variable domain: DAGVTQSPTHLIKTRGQQVTLRCSPKSGHDTVSWYQQALGQGPQFIFQYYEEEERQRGNFPDRFSGHQFPNYSSELNVNALLLGDSALYLCASSPTGLGEQYFGPGTRLTVT.

This clone was detected only once. The chain uses TRBV6-1 and TRBJ2-5; 8 positions agree with TRBD1. Germline CDR1 reads MNHNS; CDR2 reads SASEGT. With V trimmed by 4 bases and J by 5 bases, 12 bases remained unmatched. The CDR3 length is 16 residues. CDR3 bases: TGTGCCAGCAGTGCGTCCACAGGGGGTTTTGGGGAGACCCAGTACTTC. Its protein product is CASSASTGGFGETQYF.

The rearrangement joins TRBV6-1 to TRBJ1-4; D gene unclear. The V and J ends lost 8 bases and 5 bases respectively, with 6 bases between them. CDR3 size: 11 residues. CDR1 and CDR2 (germline): MNHNS, SASEGT. The DNA for the CDR3 is TGTGCCAGCGGGATCAATGAAAAACTGTTTTTT. This codes for CASGINEKLFF.

This clone has just one count. This chain joins TRBV5-1 and TRBJ2-2; D is tentatively TRBD1 or TRBD2 (5 bases each). CDR1 and CDR2 (germline): SGHRS, YFSETQ. Trimming shortened V by 0 bases and J by 4 bases, and 19 bases separated the two germline ends. The CDR3 length is 18 residues. The CDR3 DNA is TGCGCCAGCAGCTTGGAAGGGAGTACCTTTGGGGGCACCGGGGAGCTGTTTTTT. Its translation is CASSLEGSTFGGTGELFF.

The gene calls are TRBV5-6 and TRBJ2-2; 7 nucleotides match TRBD1. V lost 0 bases, J lost 2 bases, and 7 bases stayed unmatched. Germline V CDR1 and CDR2: SGHDT, YYEEEE. The CDR3 sequence is 17 residues long. Here the CDR3 DNA reads TGTGCCAGCAGCTTGGTGGGTTGGACAGGTAACACCGGGGAGCTGTTTTTT. Residues: CASSLVGWTGNTGELFF.

This chain joins TRBV5-4 and TRBJ2-7; D is unresolved. V was pared by 4 bases and J by 3 bases, with 17 bases between. The CDR3 length is 15 residues. The germline CDR1 and CDR2 sequences are SGHNT and YYREEE (reference sequence). The CDR3 sequence is CASSPGIAQHYEQYF. The CDR3 nucleotides read TGTGCCAGCAGCCCTGGCATCGCACAGCACTACGAGCAGTACTTC. The full variable domain, with the rest looked up from reference TRBV5-4 and TRBJ2-7, is ETGVTQSPTHLIKTRGQQVTLRCSSQSGHNTVSWYQQALGQGPQFIFQYYREEENGRGNFPPRFSGLQFPNYSSELNVNALELDDSALYLCASSPGIAQHYEQYFGPGTRLTVT.

This chain links TRBV6-5 with TRBJ2-7; 9 nucleotides agree with TRBD1. The CDR3 runs 14 residues. Germline CDR1 is MNHEY and CDR2 is SVGAGI. V shed 6 bases, J shed 2 bases, and the junction held 5 bases outside the gene matches. The CDR3: CASSRQGGTYEQYF. The CDR3 region has the DNA TGTGCCAGCAGCCGACAGGGGGGAACCTACGAGCAGTACTTC.

The genes are TRBV28 and TRBJ2-1; no clear D gene. The CDR3 has 11 residues. V lost 10 bases and J lost 10, with 14 bases in between. From germline, CDR1 is MDHEN and CDR2 SYDVKM. The CDR3 reads CATEFTQEQFF. The CDR3 region has the DNA TGTGCCACCGAATTCACACAAGAGCAGTTCTTC.

The chain joins TRBV5-8 to TRBJ2-1; 10 bases line up with TRBD1. This CDR3 is built from 16 residues. Germline values: CDR1 SGHTS, CDR2 YDEGEE. V lost 4 bases to trimming and J lost 3 bases; unmatched junction nucleotides: 7. The CDR3 nucleotides read TGTGCCAGCAGCAACCCGGGACAGGGGCACTACAATGAGCAGTTCTTC. Translation: CASSNPGQGHYNEQFF.